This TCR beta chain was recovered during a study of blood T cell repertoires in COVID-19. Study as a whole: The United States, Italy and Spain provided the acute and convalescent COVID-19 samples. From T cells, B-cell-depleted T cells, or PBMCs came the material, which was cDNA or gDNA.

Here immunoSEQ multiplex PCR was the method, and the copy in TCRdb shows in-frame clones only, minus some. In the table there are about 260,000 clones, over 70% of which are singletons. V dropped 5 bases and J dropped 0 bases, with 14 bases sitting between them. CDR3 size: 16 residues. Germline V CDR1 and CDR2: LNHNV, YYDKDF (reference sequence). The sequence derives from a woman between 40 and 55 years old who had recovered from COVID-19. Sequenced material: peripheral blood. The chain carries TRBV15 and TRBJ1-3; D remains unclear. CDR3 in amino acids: CATSAGGPISGNTIYF. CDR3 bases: TGTGCCACCAGCGCAGGCGGGCCCATCTCTGGAAACACCATATATTTT.